A single T cell receptor (beta chain) is shown here with its context. Antigen unknown. These data are taken from a study of T cell responses to AZD1222 COVID-19 vaccine. Overall study context: Pooled samples include second doses given at about 4 or 12 weeks. Study results and caveats: Reportedly, nearly half the spike-specific TCRs target unmutated variant regions. The sample set comprised mostly white British donors with more females, and clonal diversity was possibly underestimated.

Deletions cut 3 bases from V and 3 bases from J, with 11 bases between. Germline values: CDR1 LGHNT, CDR2 FRNRAP. This CDR3 is built from 14 residues. Libraries were prepared by immunoSEQ multiplex PCR; TCRdb keeps only in-frame clonotypes and omits some of them. The sample lists about 120,000 clones; 89% were seen once. The rearrangement uses TRBV12-5 and TRBJ1-2; tentative D call: TRBD1 (5 bases). This receptor was identified in an adult in good health. The sequences come from peripheral blood, collected on day 0 of AZD1222 vaccination. CDR3 region: CASGLDGGDYGYTF. CDR3 bases: TGTGCTAGTGGTTTAGACGGGGGGGACTATGGCTACACCTTC.